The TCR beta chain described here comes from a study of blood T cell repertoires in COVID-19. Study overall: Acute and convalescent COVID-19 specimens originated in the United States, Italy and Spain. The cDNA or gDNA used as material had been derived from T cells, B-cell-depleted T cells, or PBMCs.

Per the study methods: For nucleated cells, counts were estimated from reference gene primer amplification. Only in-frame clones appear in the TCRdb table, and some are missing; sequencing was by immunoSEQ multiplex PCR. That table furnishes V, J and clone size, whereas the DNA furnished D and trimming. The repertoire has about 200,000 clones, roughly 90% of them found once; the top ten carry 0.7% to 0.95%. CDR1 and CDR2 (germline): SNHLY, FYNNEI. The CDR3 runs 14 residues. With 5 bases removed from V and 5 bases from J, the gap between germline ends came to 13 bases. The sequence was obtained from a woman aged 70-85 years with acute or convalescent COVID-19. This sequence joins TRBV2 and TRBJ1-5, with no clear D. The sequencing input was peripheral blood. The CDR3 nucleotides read TGTGCCAGCAGTCCCACAGTTCCAGATCAGCCCCAGCATTTT. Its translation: CASSPTVPDQPQHF.